This entry describes one T cell receptor beta chain. Its antigen is undetermined. V lost 7 bases and J lost 5; bases outside the gene matches: 20. The germline gives CDR1 SGHVS, CDR2 FNYEAQ. CDR3 size: 18 residues. These data are taken from a study of cytomegalovirus exposure and HLA in healthy donors. Findings of the study overall: Investigators reported 150 to 200 TCR beta chains as tied to cytomegalovirus.

TCRdb's table, derived via immunoSEQ multiplex PCR, lists solely in-frame clones and lacks some. The repertoire holds over 150,000 clones, with 80% to 90% as singletons. The sequence came from a man between 18 and 35 years old in good health and CMV-seropositive. The chain carries TRBV7-6 and TRBJ2-7; the match to TRBD2 covers 10 bases. Input material: PBMCs. The CDR3, as DNA: TGTGCCAGCACCCGTTCTGGGCTAGCGGGGGCCAAACTAAACGAGCAGTACTTC. Translating gives CASTRSGLAGAKLNEQYF.